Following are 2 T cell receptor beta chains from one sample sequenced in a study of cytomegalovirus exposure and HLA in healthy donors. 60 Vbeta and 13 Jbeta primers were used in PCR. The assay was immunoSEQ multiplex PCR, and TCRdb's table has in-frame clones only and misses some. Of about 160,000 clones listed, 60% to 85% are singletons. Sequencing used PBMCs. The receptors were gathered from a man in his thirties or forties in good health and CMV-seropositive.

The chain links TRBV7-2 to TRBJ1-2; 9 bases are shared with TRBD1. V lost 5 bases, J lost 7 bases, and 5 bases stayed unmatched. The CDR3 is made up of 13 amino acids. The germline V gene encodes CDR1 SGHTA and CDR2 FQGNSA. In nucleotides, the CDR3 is TGTGCCAGCAGCACCGGGACAGGGACTGGCTACACCTTC. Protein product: CASSTGTGTGYTF. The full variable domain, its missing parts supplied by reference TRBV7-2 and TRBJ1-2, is GAGVSQSPSNKVTEKGKDVELRCDPISGHTALYWYRQSLGQGLEFLIYFQGNSAPDKSGLPSDRFSAERTGGSVSTLTIQRTQQEDSAVYLCASSTGTGTGYTFGSGTRLTVV.

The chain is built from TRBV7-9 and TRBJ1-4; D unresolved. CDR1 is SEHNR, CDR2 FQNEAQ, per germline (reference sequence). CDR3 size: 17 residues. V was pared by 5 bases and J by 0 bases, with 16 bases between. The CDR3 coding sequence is TGTGCCAGCAGCCCACACGGAACAGCCTCAACTAATGAAAAACTGTTTTTT. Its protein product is CASSPHGTASTNEKLFF. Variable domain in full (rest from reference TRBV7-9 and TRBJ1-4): DTGVSQNPRHKITKRGQNVTFRCDPISEHNRLYWYRQTLGQGPEFLTYFQNEAQLEKSRLLSDRFSAERPKGSFSTLEIQRTEQGDSAMYLCASSPHGTASTNEKLFFGSGTQLSVL.